This T cell receptor (beta chain) was identified in a study of glioma-infiltrating T cells after dendritic cell vaccination. This CDR3 is 13 amino acids long. CDR1 MNHNY and CDR2 SVGAGI come from the germline V gene (reference sequence). V gave up 4 bases and J gave up 6 bases, with 11 bases separating them. The immunoSEQ assay amplified TCRB CDR3 from up to 2 ug DNA. Repertoires were generated with immunoSEQ multiplex PCR, while TCRdb's copy carries only in-frame clones and drops some. This sample has 20,000 to 25,000 clones, with roughly 78% found just once. This clonotype originated in a human donor with glioblastoma. Sequencing used blood, obtained before dendritic cell vaccination. The J gene is TRBJ2-3, the V gene TRBV6-6; tentative D call: TRBD2 (5 bases). DNA of the CDR3: TGTGCCAGCAGTTTGGCTAGCCGCGATACGCAGTATTTT. Translated, it gives CASSLASRDTQYF.